This T cell receptor beta chain was found in a study of identical twins. Points from the study as a whole: The study found excess low generation probability among twin-shared out-of-frame alpha sequences.

This clonotype was seen ten or more times. Its antigen is as yet unknown. This CDR3 has 15 residues. J was trimmed by 8 bases and V by 5 bases; bases with no gene match: 9. The V gene's germline CDR1 is MNHEY and CDR2 SMNVEV (reference sequence). TCRdb redid the calling of the 5' RACE reads with MiXCR, one entry per CDR3 protein. The repertoire holds some 270,000 distinct CDR3 sequences, with roughly 8% as singletons. Another study also made use of these data, one on yellow fever vaccine responses in identical twins.

V gene TRBV27 combines with J gene TRBJ2-1; 10 bases match TRBD2. The TCR was taken from a woman between 18 and 30 years old in good health. Sequencing was carried out using CD8+ T cells sorted from blood. The CDR3 protein is CASSQAGTSVHEQFF. The CDR3, as DNA: TGTGCCAGCAGTCAAGCCGGGACTAGCGTTCATGAGCAGTTCTTC.